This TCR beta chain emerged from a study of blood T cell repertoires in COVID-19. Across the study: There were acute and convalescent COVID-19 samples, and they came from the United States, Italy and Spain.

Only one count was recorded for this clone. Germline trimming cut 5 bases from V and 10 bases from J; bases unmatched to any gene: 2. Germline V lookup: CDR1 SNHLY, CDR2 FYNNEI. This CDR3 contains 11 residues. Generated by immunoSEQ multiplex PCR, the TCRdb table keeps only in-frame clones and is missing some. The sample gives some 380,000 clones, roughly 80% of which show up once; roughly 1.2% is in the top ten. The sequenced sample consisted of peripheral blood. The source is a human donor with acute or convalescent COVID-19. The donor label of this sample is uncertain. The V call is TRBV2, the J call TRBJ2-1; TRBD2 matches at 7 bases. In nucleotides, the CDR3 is TGTGCCAGCAGTAGGGGAGGGGAGCAGTTCTTC. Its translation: CASSRGGEQFF.